This T cell receptor (beta chain) was documented in a study of early stage breast cancer tumors. Overall study: About 70% of the 16 invasive tumors were ER+, PR+ and HER2-. Each sample averaged around 10-fold read coverage.

Only in-frame clones appear in the TCRdb table, and some are missing; sequencing was by immunoSEQ multiplex PCR. The top ten hold 3.5% of the sample, which has more than 60,000 clones, roughly 84% seen once. This CDR3 comprises 14 residues. CDR1 and CDR2 from the germline V gene are GTSNPN and SVGIG (reference sequence). Trimming removed 3 bases at V and 0 bases at J, with 9 bases between. The study's findings and limits: Blood repertoires resembled normal breast more than tumor. Compared with adjacent normal breast tissue, tumors showed 2 to 3-fold greater T cell density and higher clonality.

This clone was recorded a few times. Its target is not known. The sequencing sample was made of blood. The receptor comes from a person aged 55 to 75 with breast cancer. The V call is TRBV30, the J call TRBJ1-5; possibly TRBD1 for D (6 bases). For the CDR3, the DNA is TGTGCCTGGAGCCGGACAGTTAGCAATCAGCCCCAGCATTTT. It specifies CAWSRTVSNQPQHF.